This T cell receptor (beta chain) was sequenced during a study of tumor-infiltrating lymphocytes in glioblastoma multiforme. General study points: Only one glioblastoma patient had TCR and mutation analysis. Clone frequencies may be distorted by unequal TCR transcripts per cell.

This CDR3 has 17 residues. Germline CDR1 is DFQATT and CDR2 is SNEGSKA (reference sequence). Three nested ARM-PCR rounds with V-beta and C-beta primers built TCRB libraries. TCRB-specific cDNA synthesis used around 550 ng of total RNA. From the multiplex PCR reads, TCRdb called clonotypes with MiXCR, one entry per CDR3 protein. Of approximately 9,600 distinct CDR3 sequences in the sample, about 70% were seen once. With respect to this clonotype: Its antigen is unknown. The junction departs from the called germline gene at one end, perhaps through a read error.

The sample taken for sequencing was brain tumor tissue. This TCR was recovered from a male donor with glioblastoma. V usage is TRBV20-1 and J usage is TRBJ2-7, with 10 bases aligning to TRBD2. The CDR3 coding sequence is TGCAGTGTTGATACCGGGACTAGCGAGAGAGTCGCCTACGAGCAGTGCTTC. Its protein is CSVDTGTSERVAYEQCF.